The sequence of this TCR beta chain was determined in a study of T-cell reconstitution after alpha-beta-depleted transplantation in children. This clonotype has ten or more counts. Its antigen is undetermined. Study-level points and caveats: About two months after transplant, alpha-beta T cells reportedly came from several hundred expanded graft clones. T-cell counts and diversity at one year following transplant were attributed mainly to newly produced T cells.

For TCRbeta, the library was prepared with unique molecular identifiers. TCRdb re-called the PCR reads with MiXCR, one entry per CDR3 protein. The repertoire consists of around 440,000 distinct CDR3 sequences, with roughly 16% occurring once and the leading ten covering approximately 29%. V was cut by 5 bases and J by 5 bases, with 4 bases left in between. This CDR3 has 11 residues. The chain employs TRBV12-3 or TRBV12-4 and TRBJ2-1; D remains ambiguous. The TCR comes from a boy in the first two years of life who had a stem cell transplant for Wiskott-Aldrich syndrome, so the T cells may come from the graft donor. The sequenced sample was PBMCs, mostly from graft donor cells, obtained 360 days after TCRalphabeta/CD19-depleted stem cell transplant. The CDR3 is CASSPHNEQFF. DNA for the CDR3: TGTGCCAGCAGTCCCCACAATGAGCAGTTCTTC.